Presented here are 24 T cell receptor beta chains from one specimen sequenced in a study of esophageal squamous cell carcinoma under preoperative chemotherapy. TCRdb passed the PCR reads through MiXCR, listing each CDR3 protein once. The table shows around 34,000 distinct CDR3 sequences, with 40% to 65% occurring only once. Time point given: after preoperative PTX-NDP chemotherapy. This specimen was taken from a patient given preoperative chemotherapy. The receptors were sampled from a human donor with esophageal squamous cell carcinoma. The donor label of this sample is uncertain.

The sample holds many counts of this clonotype. The V gene is TRBV6-1, the J gene TRBJ2-5; TRBD1 aligns across 10 bases. J was trimmed by 5 bases and V by 6 bases; bases with no gene match: 9. The CDR3 sequence is 15 residues long. CDR1 MNHNS and CDR2 SASEGT come from the germline V gene. The chain's CDR3 is CASSLGTGVEETQYF. Written as DNA, the CDR3 is TGTGCCAGCAGCCTCGGGACAGGGGTAGAGGAGACCCAGTACTTC.

In regard to this clonotype: The conserved phenylalanine or tryptophan normally closing the CDR3 is absent here, so this likely arose from a read error. The rearrangement joins TRBV7-2 to TRBJ2-5; perhaps TRBD2 as D (5 bases). Germline CDR1 reads SGHTA; CDR2 reads FQGNSA. This CDR3 region has 14 residues. This CDR3 is CAGSPGLAQETQYL. In nucleotides, the CDR3 is TGTGCCGGCAGCCCCGGCCTAGCCCAAGAGACCCAGTACTTA.

This sequence joins TRBV11-2 and TRBJ2-1; 10 bases map to TRBD2. The end of the DNA aligns better with TRBJ2-7, so the J call may be wrong. The germline V gene has CDR1 SGHAT and CDR2 FQNNGV. This CDR3 spans 15 amino acids. CDR3 residues: CASSLRAGGPAEQYF. CDR3 DNA sequence: TGTGCCAGCAGCTTGAGAGCGGGGGGGCCAGCCGAGCAGTACTTC.

This clonotype was picked up many times. The chain recombines TRBV6-1 with TRBJ2-3; a weak D match, TRBD2 (6 bases). The CDR3 has 13 residues. The ends were cut back, 5 bases at V and 4 bases at J, with 10 bases in the middle. Per the germline V gene, CDR1 is MNHNS and CDR2 is SASEGT. The CDR3 loop is CASSNAGPDTQYF. The CDR3 DNA reads TGTGCCAGCAGTAATGCGGGGCCAGATACGCAGTATTTT.

This clonotype was picked up a small number of times. The chain has TRBV6-1 and TRBJ1-4; D gene unclear. Germline assignment: CDR1 MNHNS and CDR2 SASEGT. The V gene lost 4 bases and the J gene lost 5 bases, with 8 bases spanning the gap. CDR3 size: 13 residues. CDR3 sequence: CASSGRRNEKLFF. The CDR3 DNA sequence: TGTGCCAGCAGTGGCAGAAGAAATGAAAAACTGTTTTTT.

Worth noting for this clonotype: One junction end disagrees with the germline gene, perhaps due to a read error. The chain couples TRBV7-2 to TRBJ2-3; a possible D gene is TRBD2 (5 bases). This CDR3 has 16 amino acids. Germline CDR1 SGHTA, CDR2 FQGNSA. The CDR3 nucleotides are TGTGCCAGCGCCGGGCGCGGGCCCCGAGACCTAGATACGCAGTATTTC. Translated, it gives CASAGRGPRDLDTQYF.

The V and J genes are TRBV7-6 and TRBJ2-4, with a weak D call TRBD1 (5 bases). The CDR3 sequence is 15 residues long. CDR1 and CDR2 from the germline V gene are SGHVS and FNYEAQ. Deletions cut 5 bases from V and 13 bases from J, with 24 bases between. The CDR3 DNA reads as TGTGCCAGCAGCCCAGGGTTAGGGCCCAAAGACACCCAGTACTTC. Amino acids: CASSPGLGPKDTQYF.

Regarding this clonotype: The conserved closing phenylalanine or tryptophan is absent in this CDR3, likely reflecting a read error. The CDR3 coding sequence is TGTGCCAGCGCGGGTAGCTTCAACAATGAGCAGTACTCC. It codes for CASAGSFNNEQYS. The chain employs TRBV7-7 and TRBJ2-5; D might be TRBD2 (5 bases). V was clipped by 8 bases and J by 11 bases, with 21 bases between them. Germline V CDR1 and CDR2: SSHAT, FNYEAQ (reference sequence). The CDR3 is 13 residues long.

Comments on this clonotype: A read error is likely, as this CDR3 ends without the conserved phenylalanine or tryptophan. V is TRBV11-3 and J is TRBJ2-5; tentative D call: TRBD1 (5 bases). The J call may be in error: the DNA end matches TRBJ2-1 better. The CDR3 contains 13 residues. Per germline, CDR1 SGHNT and CDR2 YENEEA. CDR3 bases: TGTGCCAGCAGCTCTAAGGGGTTAGAGTCCCAGTTCTTG. This translates into CASSSKGLESQFL.

CDR3 loop: CASRNLAVWAGDTQYF. The CDR3 coding sequence is TGTGCGAGCCGCAACCTGGCGGTGTGGGCCGGTGATACGCAGTACTTC. The chain recombines TRBV7-8 with TRBJ2-4, with no clear D. Germline values: CDR1 SGHVS, CDR2 FQNEAQ. The CDR3 length is 16 residues.

The rearrangement links TRBV12-3 or TRBV12-4 to TRBJ2-7, with a tentative D call TRBD2 (5 bases). V dropped 7 bases and J dropped 5 bases, with 15 bases sitting between them. The CDR3 consists of 13 residues. The CDR3 reads CASTPPGVNEQYF. CDR3 nucleotide sequence: TGTGCCAGCACCCCCCCCGGGGTCAACGAGCAGTACTTC.

The gene calls are TRBV7-3 and TRBJ2-1, with 7 nucleotides matching TRBD2. V lost 5 bases, J lost 9 bases, and 10 bases stayed unmatched. Germline V gene data show CDR1 as SGHTA and CDR2 as FQGTGA. The CDR3 consists of 14 residues. The CDR3 DNA reads TGTGCCAGCAGCCCCCGGCGGGAGCGACGTGAGCAGTTCTTC. It translates to CASSPRRERREQFF.

The chain links TRBV12-3 or TRBV12-4 to TRBJ2-3; D gene ambiguous. This CDR3 has 15 amino acids. V was pared by 6 bases and J by 11 bases, with 24 bases between. The CDR3 nucleotides read TGTGCCAGCAGCTGGGTGGTTAGAGCCAAAAACATGCAGTATTTT. Its protein product is CASSWVVRAKNMQYF.

The V gene is TRBV7-2, the J gene TRBJ2-2, with 9 bases lining up with TRBD2. V lost 3 bases to trimming and J lost 5 bases; unmatched junction nucleotides: 4. CDR1 SGHTA and CDR2 FQGNSA come from the germline V gene. The CDR3 consists of 15 residues. This CDR3 is CASSFLAGTTGELFF. The CDR3 DNA follows: TGTGCCAGCAGCTTCCTAGCGGGAACGACCGGGGAGCTGTTTTTT.

Regarding this clonotype: The junction differs from germline at one of its ends, possibly a read error. The J gene is TRBJ2-3, the V gene TRBV12-3 or TRBV12-4; D is ambiguous. The CDR3 has 15 residues. CDR3: CASSQARRAKDTQYF. The CDR3 coding sequence is TGTGCCAGCAGTCAGGCGCGGCGAGCCAAAGACACTCAGTACTTT.

With respect to this clonotype: At one end the junction does not follow the germline gene, possibly because of a read error. The chain joins TRBV7-9 to TRBJ2-5; tentatively, D is TRBD2 (6 bases). The CDR3 consists of 14 residues. Germline V lookup: CDR1 SEHNR, CDR2 FQNEAQ (reference sequence). The CDR3: CAGSAGRGKDTQYF. The DNA of the CDR3 is TGTGCGGGCAGCGCGGGGAGAGGTAAAGATACGCAGTATTTC.

Judged by abundance, this clonotype is medium-sized. V usage is TRBV7-2 and J usage is TRBJ2-5, with D uncertain. The CDR3 runs 11 residues. Looked up from germline, CDR1 is SGHTA and CDR2 is FQGNSA. Deletions cut 5 bases from V and 1 base from J, with 2 bases between. CDR3 in amino acids: CASSPQETQYF. As DNA, the CDR3 is TGTGCCAGCAGCCCCCAAGAGACCCAGTACTTC.

The chain joins TRBV20-1 to TRBJ2-1, with 7 bases fitting TRBD1. Germline V gene sequence: CDR1 DFQATT, CDR2 SNEGSKA (reference sequence). V was pared by 6 bases and J by 7 bases, with 6 bases of the junction left unmatched. The CDR3 is 12 residues long. The CDR3 DNA reads as TGCAGTGCAACCGGGACAGAAAATGAGCAGTTCTTC. Translation: CSATGTENEQFF.

In this sample, this clonotype turned up a few times. A read error is possible here, since a much larger clone lies one base away. The chain is built from TRBV7-2 and TRBJ2-1; no reliable D call. Germline-derived CDR1 and CDR2 are SGHTA and FQGNSA. The length of the CDR3 is 11 residues. Deletions cut 8 bases from V and 13 bases from J, with 15 bases between. CDR3 loop: CASVLEETQFF. Written as DNA, the CDR3 is TGTGCCAGCGTTCTGGAAGAGACCCAGTTCTTC.

The chain has TRBV12-3 or TRBV12-4 and TRBJ2-1; 14 bases fit TRBD2. The better agreement between TRBJ2-7 and the DNA end casts doubt on the J call. This CDR3 spans 17 amino acids. This CDR3 is CASRTSGGAGGNDAQYF. The CDR3 DNA is TGTGCCAGCAGGACTAGCGGGGGGGCGGGTGGGAACGATGCGCAGTACTTC.

This clonotype was counted only a few times. V gene TRBV12-3 or TRBV12-4 combines with J gene TRBJ1-1; D perhaps matches TRBD1 (6 bases). The CDR3 sequence is 13 residues long. The V and J ends lost 4 bases and 4 bases respectively, with 10 bases between them. The CDR3 protein is CASSSTGSTEAFF. The CDR3, as DNA: TGTGCCAGCAGTTCGACAGGTAGCACTGAAGCTTTCTTT.

The sample holds a few counts of this clonotype. At one of its ends the junction is not consistent with the germline gene, which may arise from a read error. The V call is TRBV7-7, the J call TRBJ2-3; 8 nucleotides line up with TRBD2. The germline V gene has CDR1 SSHAT and CDR2 FNYEAQ (reference sequence). This CDR3 has 15 residues. This chain's CDR3 is CASSLGTRRTDTQYF. In DNA, the CDR3 is TGTGCTAGCAGCCTCGGGACTAGACGAACAGATACGCAGTATTTT.

This clonotype showed up just a few times. The chain couples TRBV12-3 or TRBV12-4 to TRBJ2-3, with 7 bases lining up with TRBD2. J gave up 4 bases and V 8 bases, and 12 bases lay outside the gene matches. This CDR3 spans 15 amino acids. DNA for the CDR3: TGTGCCAGCGCTCCGGGACTACCCCGCCCAGATACGCAGTATTTT. Its translation is CASAPGLPRPDTQYF.

This clonotype was detected a few times. The genes are TRBV6-1 and TRBJ1-6, with D hard to call. The CDR3 covers 20 residues. Germline CDR1 is MNHNS and CDR2 is SASEGT. V was trimmed by 5 bases and J by 0 bases, leaving 23 bases between them. In DNA, the CDR3 is TGTGCCAGCAGTCCCCTATCCGCGGGCAGCGGAAGCTCCTATAATTCACCCCTCCACTTT. Translated, it gives CASSPLSAGSGSSYNSPLHF.